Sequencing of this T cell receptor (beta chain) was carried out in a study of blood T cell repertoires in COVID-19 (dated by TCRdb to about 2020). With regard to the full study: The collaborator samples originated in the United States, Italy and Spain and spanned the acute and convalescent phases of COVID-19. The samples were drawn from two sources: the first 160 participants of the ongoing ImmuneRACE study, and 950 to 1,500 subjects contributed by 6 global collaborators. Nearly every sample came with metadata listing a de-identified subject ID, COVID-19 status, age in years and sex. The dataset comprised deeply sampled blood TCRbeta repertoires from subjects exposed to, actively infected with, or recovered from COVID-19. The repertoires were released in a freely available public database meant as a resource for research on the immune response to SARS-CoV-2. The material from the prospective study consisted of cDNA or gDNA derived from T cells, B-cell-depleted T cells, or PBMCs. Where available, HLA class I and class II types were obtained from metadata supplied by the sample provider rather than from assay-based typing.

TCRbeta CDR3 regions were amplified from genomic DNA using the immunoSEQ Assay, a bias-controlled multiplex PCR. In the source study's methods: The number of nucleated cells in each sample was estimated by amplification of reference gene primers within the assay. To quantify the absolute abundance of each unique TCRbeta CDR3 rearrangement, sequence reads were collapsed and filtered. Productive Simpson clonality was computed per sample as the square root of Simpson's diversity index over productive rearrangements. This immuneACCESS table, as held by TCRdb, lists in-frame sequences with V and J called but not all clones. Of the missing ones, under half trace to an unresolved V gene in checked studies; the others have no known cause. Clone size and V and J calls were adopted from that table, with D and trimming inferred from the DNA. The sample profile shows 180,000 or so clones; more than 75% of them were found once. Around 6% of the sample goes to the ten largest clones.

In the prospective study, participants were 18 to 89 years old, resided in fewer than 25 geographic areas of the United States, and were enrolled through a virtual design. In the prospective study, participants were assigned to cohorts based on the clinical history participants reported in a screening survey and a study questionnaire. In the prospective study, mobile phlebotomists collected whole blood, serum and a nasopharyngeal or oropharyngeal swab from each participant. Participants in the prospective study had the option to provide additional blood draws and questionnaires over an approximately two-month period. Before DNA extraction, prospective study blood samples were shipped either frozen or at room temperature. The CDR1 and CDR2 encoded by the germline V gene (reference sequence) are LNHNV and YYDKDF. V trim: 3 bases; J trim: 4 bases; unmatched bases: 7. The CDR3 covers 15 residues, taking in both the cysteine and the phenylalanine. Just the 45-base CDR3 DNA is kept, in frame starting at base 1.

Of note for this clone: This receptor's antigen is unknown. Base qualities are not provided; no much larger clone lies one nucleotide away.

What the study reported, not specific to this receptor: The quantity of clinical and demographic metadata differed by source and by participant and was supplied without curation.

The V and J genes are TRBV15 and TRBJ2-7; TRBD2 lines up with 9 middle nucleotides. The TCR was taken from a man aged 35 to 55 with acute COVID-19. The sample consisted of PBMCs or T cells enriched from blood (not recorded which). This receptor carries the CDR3 CATSSPIAGVYEQYF. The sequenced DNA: TGTGCCACCAGCAGTCCGATAGCGGGAGTTTACGAGCAGTACTTC.